The T cell receptor beta chain described here comes from a study of T cell responses to AZD1222 COVID-19 vaccine. Study observations and caveats: Clonal diversity was possibly underestimated, and the donors were mostly white British, with more females. Of the AZD1222 recipients, only 5 to 7 were seropositive at baseline. CD4 TCRs covered the whole spike, strongest at regions 160-218 and 743-854. Spike-specific TCR breadth rose after two AZD1222 doses, and depth rose as well.

Trimming took 3 bases from V and 2 from J, leaving 17 bases between them. The CDR3 is 17 residues long. Germline assignment: CDR1 MDHEN and CDR2 SYDVKM. Generated by immunoSEQ multiplex PCR, the TCRdb table keeps only in-frame clones and is missing some. Here the sample spans 77,000 or so clones, 85% to 95% being singletons. With regard to this clone: Its antigen is unidentified.

The sequence derives from an adult who received the AZD1222 COVID-19 vaccine. The sample was peripheral blood, taken 28 days after the second AZD1222 dose. This chain links TRBV28 with TRBJ1-3; no firm D call. The CDR3 nucleotides read TGTGCCAGCAGTTTGGGTGTGGTTATAACCGCTGGAAACACCATATATTTT. Encoded protein: CASSLGVVITAGNTIYF. The full variable domain, completed using reference TRBV28 and TRBJ1-3, is DVKVTQSSRYLVKRTGEKVFLECVQDMDHENMFWYRQDPGLGLRLIYFSYDVKMKEKGDIPEGYSVSREKKERFSLILESASTNQTSMYLCASSLGVVITAGNTIYFGEGSWLTVV.